Listed here are 31 T cell receptor beta chains from one sample, sequenced in a study of cytomegalovirus exposure and HLA in healthy donors. Produced via immunoSEQ multiplex PCR; TCRdb's table is partial and in-frame only. This table has tens of thousands of clones, nearly 96% appearing once. Sequencing was performed on PBMCs. The receptors shown here come from a woman between 18 and 30 years old in good health and CMV-seropositive.

V is TRBV28 and J is TRBJ2-5; TRBD2 might be the D (6 bases). Germline V CDR1 and CDR2: MDHEN, SYDVKM. V was cut by 3 bases and J by 5 bases, with 22 bases left in between. The CDR3 is 17 amino acids. CDR3 region: CASSLGQGGTLGETQYF. CDR3 coding DNA: TGTGCCAGCAGTTTGGGGCAGGGCGGGACCCTCGGGGAGACCCAGTACTTC.

The rearrangement uses TRBV28 and TRBJ2-4; TRBD1 might be the D (7 bases). This CDR3 is built from 16 residues. Germline lookup yields CDR1 MDHEN and CDR2 SYDVKM. V shed 8 bases and J shed 1 base, with 18 bases lying between them. CDR3 sequence (DNA): TGTGCCAGCGGAGCTCCGGAGGGGGCGGCCAAAAACATTCAGTACTTC. Amino acid sequence: CASGAPEGAAKNIQYF.

V and J are TRBV6-5 and TRBJ2-5, with 10 bases aligning to TRBD1. The germline CDR1 and CDR2 sequences are MNHEY and SVGAGI. Trimming at V came to 8 bases and at J to 9 bases, leaving 12 bases not matched to a gene. This CDR3 region has 14 residues. The CDR3 here is CASGPGQGPRAQYF. The CDR3 DNA is TGTGCCAGCGGGCCGGGACAGGGGCCCAGGGCCCAGTACTTC.

This CDR3 reads CASSLPDTPYEQYF. The CDR3 nucleotides are TGTGCCAGCAGCTTGCCGGACACGCCCTACGAGCAGTACTTC. This chain joins TRBV7-6 and TRBJ2-7; D may be TRBD1 (5 bases). Trimming cost V 3 bases and J 2 bases, with 11 bases left between them. The germline CDR1 and CDR2 sequences are SGHVS and FNYEAQ. The CDR3 sequence is 14 residues long.

The CDR3 DNA reads TGTGCCAGCAGTGAAGGGGCAGGGGGCGCGAATCAGCCCCAGCATTTT. This sequence encodes CASSEGAGGANQPQHF. The chain links TRBV6-1 to TRBJ1-5, with 8 bases aligning to TRBD1. The CDR3 has 16 residues. The germline V gene encodes CDR1 MNHNS and CDR2 SASEGT. J was trimmed by 4 bases and V by 1 base; bases with no gene match: 6.

The gene calls are TRBV6-1 and TRBJ2-7; 7 positions agree with TRBD1. The CDR3 extends over 13 amino acids. The J segment lost 0 bases and the V segment lost 8 bases, leaving 4 bases of the junction unmatched. Germline CDR1 and CDR2: MNHNS and SASEGT. In nucleotides, the CDR3 is TGTGCCAGCGGGACAGCATTCTCCTACGAGCAGTACTTC. This translates into CASGTAFSYEQYF.

The chain links TRBV4-1 to TRBJ2-2; the match to TRBD1 covers 9 bases. The ends lost 0 bases at V and 2 bases at J; junction bases unmatched: 1. Germline-derived CDR1 and CDR2 are MGHRA and YSYEKL. This CDR3 is 16 amino acids long. The CDR3 sequence: CASSQEGQGNTGELFF. For the CDR3, the DNA is TGCGCCAGCAGCCAAGAGGGACAGGGAAACACCGGGGAGCTGTTTTTT.

This chain joins TRBV28 and TRBJ2-1, with TRBD2 matching over 7 bases. Germline V CDR1 and CDR2: MDHEN, SYDVKM. V gave up 8 bases and J gave up 10 bases; unmatched junction bases: 14. The CDR3 spans 14 residues. This CDR3 is CASGEGVVASEQFF. In DNA form, the CDR3 reads TGTGCCAGCGGGGAGGGTGTCGTGGCGAGCGAGCAGTTCTTC.

The chain couples TRBV5-1 to TRBJ2-5; possibly TRBD1 for D (6 bases). CDR3 length equals 12 residues. The ends were cut back, 5 bases at V and 11 bases at J, with 16 bases in the middle. Per the germline V gene, CDR1 is SGHRS and CDR2 is YFSETQ. CDR3 DNA sequence: TGCGCCAGCAGTGCAGGGGTCGGGGAGCAGTACTTC. This sequence encodes CASSAGVGEQYF. The whole variable domain, remainder taken from reference TRBV5-1 and TRBJ2-5, is KAGVTQTPRYLIKTRGQQVTLSCSPISGHRSVSWYQQTPGQGLQFLFEYFSETQRNKGNFPGRFSGRQFSNSRSEMNVSTLELGDSALYLCASSAGVGEQYFGPGTRLLVL.

The V and J genes are TRBV5-1 and TRBJ2-5; D not resolved. There are 14 residues in the CDR3. Germline CDR1 is SGHRS and CDR2 is YFSETQ. The V gene lost 4 bases and the J gene lost 1 base, with 11 bases spanning the gap. The CDR3 DNA follows: TGCGCCAGCAGCCGTGCGGAATTCCAAGAGACCCAGTACTTC. It translates to CASSRAEFQETQYF.

The rearrangement joins TRBV2 to TRBJ1-1; TRBD1 might be the D (5 bases). V was cut by 1 base and J by 10 bases, with 7 bases left in between. The germline V gene has CDR1 SNHLY and CDR2 FYNNEI. The CDR3 runs 11 residues. The CDR3 loop is CASSEVRGAFF. CDR3 DNA: TGTGCCAGCAGTGAAGTAAGGGGAGCTTTCTTT.

The chain couples TRBV18 to TRBJ2-1; weak D call: TRBD1 (5 bases). Trimming took off 3 bases at V and 3 bases at J, with 6 bases between the two ends. The CDR3 runs 13 residues. Germline V gene lookup returns CDR1 KGHSH and CDR2 LQKENI. The DNA of the CDR3 is TGTGCCAGCTCACCCGACAGCTACAATGAGCAGTTCTTC. It yields the protein CASSPDSYNEQFF.

The chain has TRBV5-1 and TRBJ1-4, with D possibly TRBD1 on 6 matching bases. Trimming removed 0 bases at V and 7 bases at J, with 16 bases between. Germline CDR1 is SGHRS and CDR2 is YFSETQ. The CDR3 covers 16 residues. Written as DNA, the CDR3 is TGCGCCAGCAGCTTGGGGGGAGGGGGGCCGAGTGAAAAACTGTTTTTT. Translating it yields CASSLGGGGPSEKLFF.

The chain has TRBV6-6 and TRBJ1-4, with TRBD1 as a possible D gene (6 bases). CDR3 size: 16 residues. Germline V gene sequence: CDR1 MNHNY, CDR2 SVGAGI (reference sequence). Between the trimmed V and J ends, which lost 5 bases and 7 bases, there was a span of 20 bases. In nucleotides, the CDR3 is TGTGCCAGCAGTCAAGACAGGATTGGGAGTGCTGAAAAACTGTTTTTT. This encodes CASSQDRIGSAEKLFF.

This chain uses TRBV6-5 with TRBJ2-7; 7 bases match TRBD2. With 6 bases clipped from V and 6 bases from J, the junction kept 14 bases outside the gene matches. The length of the CDR3 is 15 residues. Germline CDR1 is MNHEY and CDR2 is SVGAGI. The CDR3 DNA is TGTGCCAGCAGCCCCCAGGGACTAAGCAGGCCCGAGCAGTACTTC. Translating it yields CASSPQGLSRPEQYF.

This chain joins TRBV28 and TRBJ2-7, with TRBD2 matching 11 bases. CDR1 MDHEN and CDR2 SYDVKM come from the germline V gene. J was trimmed by 2 bases and V by 5 bases; bases with no gene match: 2. This CDR3 has 14 residues. The CDR3 sequence is CASSRLAGPYEQYF. CDR3 DNA sequence: TGTGCCAGCAGTAGACTAGCGGGGCCCTACGAGCAGTACTTC. The full variable domain, in which reference TRBV28 and TRBJ2-7 provide the parts outside the CDR3, is DVKVTQSSRYLVKRTGEKVFLECVQDMDHENMFWYRQDPGLGLRLIYFSYDVKMKEKGDIPEGYSVSREKKERFSLILESASTNQTSMYLCASSRLAGPYEQYFGPGTRLTVT.

The chain is built from TRBV5-8 and TRBJ2-5; perhaps TRBD2 as D (7 bases). The germline gives CDR1 SGHTS, CDR2 YDEGEE. The CDR3 is made up of 15 amino acids. The V end was cut by 6 bases, the J end by 5 bases, with 20 bases between. The CDR3 coding sequence is TGTGCCAGCATCAACCCAAAAAAGGGGGGGGAGACCCAGTACTTC. Amino acid sequence: CASINPKKGGETQYF. The full variable domain, completed using reference TRBV5-8 and TRBJ2-5, is EAGVTQSPTHLIKTRGQQATLRCSPISGHTSVYWYQQALGLGLQFLLWYDEGEERNRGNFPPRFSGRQFPNYSSELNVNALELEDSALYLCASINPKKGGETQYFGPGTRLLVL.

In its sample, this clone was seen once. This rearrangement joins TRBV9 to TRBJ2-2; 10 nucleotides agree with TRBD2. The CDR3 runs to 16 residues. The ends lost 0 bases at V and 5 bases at J; junction bases unmatched: 4. Looked up from germline, CDR1 is SGDLS and CDR2 is YYNGEE. CDR3 bases: TGTGCCAGCAGCGTAGCACTAGCGGGATTGACCGGGGAGCTGTTTTTT. It specifies CASSVALAGLTGELFF.

V usage is TRBV19 and J usage is TRBJ2-7, with D tentatively TRBD2 (6 bases). Germline assignment: CDR1 LNHDA and CDR2 SQIVND (reference sequence). The V gene lost 5 bases and the J gene lost 1 base, with 15 bases spanning the gap. This CDR3 is built from 15 residues. The CDR3 DNA sequence: TGTGCCAGTAGTGCTATTGGGGACTGGTCCTACGAGCAGTACTTC. It codes for CASSAIGDWSYEQYF.

This clone was seen just once. The rearrangement links TRBV6-6 to TRBJ1-4; TRBD1 agrees at 7 bases. Germline CDR1 and CDR2: MNHNY and SVGAGI (reference sequence). The ends lost 4 bases at V and 7 bases at J; junction bases unmatched: 12. This CDR3 spans 16 amino acids. The CDR3 region has the DNA TGTGCCAGCAGTTCCGGCTTTACAGGGGCCATTGAAAAACTGTTTTTT. Translated, it gives CASSSGFTGAIEKLFF.

The rearrangement uses TRBV28 and TRBJ2-7; D is unclear. Trimming shortened V by 4 bases and J by 4 bases, and 5 bases separated the two germline ends. From germline, CDR1 is MDHEN and CDR2 SYDVKM. This CDR3 has 11 amino acids. The CDR3 here is CASSSRYEQYF. CDR3 bases: TGTGCCAGCAGTTCGAGATACGAGCAGTACTTC.

This chain joins TRBV28 and TRBJ2-7, with 10 bases fitting TRBD2. Trimming at V came to 3 bases and at J to 3 bases, leaving 2 bases not matched to a gene. This CDR3 has 14 residues. The germline V gene has CDR1 MDHEN and CDR2 SYDVKM. The CDR3 DNA reads as TGTGCCAGCAGTTTTGTAGCGGGAGGCTACGAGCAGTACTTC. This sequence encodes CASSFVAGGYEQYF.

This clone was found a few times. J is TRBJ2-7 and V is TRBV5-4; D possibly corresponds to TRBD1 (6 bases). Germline CDR1 reads SGHNT; CDR2 reads YYREEE (reference sequence). There are 14 residues in the CDR3. V lost 4 bases, J lost 2 bases, and 13 bases lay in between. CDR3 nucleotide sequence: TGTGCCAGCAGCAAAGACAGGAGAACCTACGAGCAGTACTTC. It codes for CASSKDRRTYEQYF.

This chain connects TRBV15 to TRBJ2-5; no clear D gene. The V gene lost 1 base and the J gene lost 2 bases, with 5 bases spanning the gap. CDR1 and CDR2 (germline): LNHNV, YYDKDF (reference sequence). The CDR3 is 13 residues long. DNA for the CDR3: TGTGCCACCAGCAGAGCCAATCAAGAGACCCAGTACTTC. This sequence encodes CATSRANQETQYF.

Points on this clone: At one boundary the junction diverges from the germline segment, which might be a read error. The genes are TRBV27 and TRBJ2-3, with D perhaps matching TRBD2 (5 bases). This CDR3 has 15 amino acids. Looked up from germline, CDR1 is MNHEY and CDR2 is SMNVEV (reference sequence). The CDR3 here is CAGSSDGIVPDTQYF. The CDR3 nucleotides are TGTGCCGGCAGCTCAGACGGGATTGTACCAGATACGCAGTATTTT.

This chain links TRBV15 with TRBJ2-2; D may be TRBD2 (7 bases). V was shortened by 5 bases and J by 6 bases, with 13 bases between the two germline ends. Germline CDR1 is LNHNV and CDR2 is YYDKDF (reference sequence). CDR3 length: 14 amino acids. The CDR3 coding sequence is TGTGCCACCAGCCTAGGGGGGGTGGCCGGGGAGCTGTTTTTT. This encodes CATSLGGVAGELFF. The complete variable domain, with remaining parts taken from reference TRBV15 and TRBJ2-2, reads DAMVIQNPRYQVTQFGKPVTLSCSQTLNHNVMYWYQQKSSQAPKLLFHYYDKDFNNEADTPDNFQSRRPNTSFCFLDIRSPGLGDTAMYLCATSLGGVAGELFFGEGSRLTVL.

This rearrangement joins TRBV14 to TRBJ2-7; 10 bases are a match to TRBD2. CDR1 and CDR2 from the germline V gene are SGHDN and FVKESK. V dropped 2 bases and J dropped 6; count of bases not matched to a gene: 22. The CDR3 consists of 20 residues. The CDR3 spells CASSQMWYIPILAGVSEQYF. In DNA, the CDR3 is TGTGCCAGCAGCCAAATGTGGTACATACCCATCCTAGCGGGAGTCTCCGAGCAGTACTTC.

The chain carries TRBV30 and TRBJ1-1; D not certain. Trimming took off 1 base at V and 5 bases at J, with 5 bases between the two ends. Germline V gene lookup returns CDR1 GTSNPN and CDR2 SVGIG (reference sequence). The CDR3 covers 11 residues. CDR3 loop: CAWSATTEAFF. CDR3 coding DNA: TGTGCCTGGAGTGCAACAACTGAAGCTTTCTTT.

The chain combines TRBV4-2 with TRBJ2-3; 11 bases match TRBD2. Germline values: CDR1 LGHNA, CDR2 YNFKEQ. After removal of 4 bases from V and 5 bases from J, the junction contained 17 bases not matched to a gene. This CDR3 has 19 amino acids. CDR3 loop: CASSPVWGFSGRAEDTQYF. The CDR3 nucleotides are TGTGCCAGCAGCCCCGTATGGGGATTTAGCGGGAGGGCCGAAGATACGCAGTATTTT.

The rearrangement links TRBV11-1 to TRBJ2-7; 9 bases are shared with TRBD2. The CDR3 totals 14 residues. Germline values: CDR1 SGHAT, CDR2 FQDESV (reference sequence). V was clipped by 3 bases and J by 2 bases; unmatched bases: 2. CDR3: CASSFAGGPYEQYF. In DNA form, the CDR3 reads TGTGCCAGCAGCTTTGCGGGAGGGCCCTACGAGCAGTACTTC.

The V call is TRBV7-2, the J call TRBJ1-2; 8 bases are a match to TRBD1. V was clipped by 4 bases and J by 7 bases; unmatched bases: 11. CDR3 size: 15 residues. Germline CDR1 SGHTA, CDR2 FQGNSA. CDR3 bases: TGTGCCAGCAGCTCACAGACAGGGGTACATCGTGGCTACACCTTC. Encoded protein: CASSSQTGVHRGYTF.